Shown below are 16 T cell receptor beta chains from a single sample sequenced in a study of PD-1 blockade in classical Hodgkin lymphoma. Every patient relapsed after autologous stem cell transplantation, and brentuximab vedotin exposure varied. Profiling relied on immunoSEQ multiplex PCR, and the TCRdb table lists in-frame clones only, not all of them. The sample shows some 12,000 clones, about 80% of them seen only once. This material consisted of peripheral blood mononuclear cells (PBMCs), taken at baseline. These receptors were collected from a human donor with classical Hodgkin lymphoma.

This chain's CDR3 is CASSYSERGYNEQFF. In DNA form, the CDR3 reads TGTGCCAGCAGTTACTCAGAAAGGGGATACAATGAGCAGTTCTTC. This sequence joins TRBV6-6 and TRBJ2-1, with a possible D match to TRBD1 (5 bases). Germline-derived CDR1 and CDR2 are MNHNY and SVGAGI (reference sequence). V was trimmed by 0 bases and J by 4 bases, leaving 10 bases between them. The CDR3 extends over 15 amino acids.

This clone has more than one count but fewer than ten. The rearrangement joins TRBV4-3 to TRBJ1-1; D is uncertain. Germline lookup yields CDR1 LGHNA and CDR2 YSLEER. The CDR3 runs 14 residues. The V end was cut by 2 bases, the J end by 4 bases, with 11 bases between. The CDR3 sequence: CASSQKLGSTEAFF. The DNA of the CDR3 is TGCGCCAGCAGCCAAAAACTGGGGTCCACTGAAGCTTTCTTT.

In its sample, this clone was seen once. The rearrangement joins TRBV29-1 to TRBJ1-2; 8 bases fit TRBD1. The CDR3 covers 11 residues. With V trimmed by 8 bases and J by 4 bases, 3 bases remained unmatched. Germline V gene lookup returns CDR1 SQVTM and CDR2 ANQGSEA. In DNA form, the CDR3 reads TGCAGCCTAGGACAGGGCTATGGCTACACCTTC. It encodes CSLGQGYGYTF.

V is TRBV7-2 and J is TRBJ2-1, with D perhaps given as TRBD1 or TRBD2 (5 bases each). CDR3 length equals 16 residues. Trimming cost V 1 base and J 4 bases, with 14 bases left between them. Germline-derived CDR1 and CDR2 are SGHTA and FQGNSA. As DNA, the CDR3 is TGTGCCAGCAGCTTAGTAGGTGGGGGAGTATACAATGAGCAGTTCTTC. This encodes CASSLVGGGVYNEQFF.

The DNA of the CDR3 is TGTGCCACCAGCAGGATCAGGTCGGAGGCTTTCTTT. Translating gives CATSRIRSEAFF. The chain carries TRBV15 and TRBJ1-1; D gene unclear. This CDR3 has 12 residues. V dropped 3 bases and J dropped 11 bases, with 13 bases sitting between them. CDR1 and CDR2 from the germline V gene are LNHNV and YYDKDF (reference sequence).

V and J are TRBV5-1 and TRBJ2-5, with 7 bases aligning to TRBD1. J was trimmed by 3 bases and V by 0 bases; bases with no gene match: 8. The germline V gene has CDR1 SGHRS and CDR2 YFSETQ. The CDR3 totals 16 residues. CDR3 bases: TGCGCCAGCAGCTTGGGGGCAGGGGGAAGGAAAGAGACCCAGTACTTC. This sequence encodes CASSLGAGGRKETQYF.

This clone was seen just once. The genes are TRBV6-1 and TRBJ2-7, with 10 bases identical to TRBD2. The J segment lost 7 bases and the V segment lost 6 bases, leaving 6 bases of the junction unmatched. The CDR3 totals 13 residues. CDR1 is MNHNS, CDR2 SASEGT, per germline. The CDR3 reads CASRLAGRVEQYF. Here the CDR3 DNA reads TGTGCCAGCAGACTAGCGGGGAGGGTTGAGCAGTACTTC.

The J gene is TRBJ1-2, the V gene TRBV19; no clear D. The CDR3 has 14 residues. Between the trimmed V and J ends, which lost 6 bases and 4 bases, there was a span of 15 bases. CDR1 and CDR2 (germline): LNHDA, SQIVND (reference sequence). Written as DNA, the CDR3 is TGTGCCAGTAGGAGGCCATCGGCAGCCTATGGCTACACCTTC. This gives the protein CASRRPSAAYGYTF. The variable domain in full, completed from reference TRBV19 and TRBJ1-2, reads DGGITQSPKYLFRKEGQNVTLSCEQNLNHDAMYWYRQDPGQGLRLIYYSQIVNDFQKGDIAEGYSVSREKKESFPLTVTSAQKNPTAFYLCASRRPSAAYGYTFGSGTRLTVV.

This chain links TRBV27 with TRBJ2-3; D tentatively reads TRBD1 or TRBD2 (5 bases each). The CDR3 length is 14 residues. With 7 bases removed from V and 4 bases from J, the gap between germline ends came to 15 bases. Germline lookup yields CDR1 MNHEY and CDR2 SMNVEV (reference sequence). CDR3 sequence (DNA): TGTGCCAGCAAGCGGCGCAGGGTTTCAGATACGCAGTATTTT. This encodes CASKRRRVSDTQYF.

The V and J genes are TRBV6-1 and TRBJ1-2, with 7 bases aligning to TRBD1. V lost 6 bases and J lost 4; bases outside the gene matches: 8. The CDR3 sequence is 14 residues long. Germline CDR1 and CDR2: MNHNS and SASEGT. The CDR3 region has the DNA TGTGCCAGCAGGAACAGGGGTTTTGGCTATGGCTACACCTTC. It encodes CASRNRGFGYGYTF.

The chain employs TRBV18 and TRBJ2-7; D unclear. This CDR3 is 14 amino acids long. Germline V gene data show CDR1 as KGHSH and CDR2 as LQKENI. Trimming removed 3 bases from V and 2 bases from J, with 11 bases in between. In DNA, the CDR3 is TGTGCCAGCTCACCCTGGGTCCAAACCTACGAGCAGTACTTC. Protein: CASSPWVQTYEQYF.

The chain joins TRBV11-1 to TRBJ1-4; D gene ambiguous. V was shortened by 0 bases and J by 2 bases, with 4 bases between the two germline ends. Germline V lookup: CDR1 SGHAT, CDR2 FQDESV (reference sequence). There are 14 residues in the CDR3. The DNA of the CDR3 is TGTGCCAGCAGCTTAGCACCGACTAATGAAAAACTGTTTTTT. It encodes CASSLAPTNEKLFF.

The rearrangement links TRBV6-1 to TRBJ2-5; TRBD2 might be the D (5 bases). The germline V gene has CDR1 MNHNS and CDR2 SASEGT. V gave up 3 bases and J gave up 5 bases, with 13 bases separating them. The length of the CDR3 is 14 residues. CDR3 amino acids: CASSDGLRLETQYF. CDR3 in DNA: TGTGCCAGCAGTGATGGACTCCGCTTGGAGACCCAGTACTTC.

J is TRBJ2-5 and V is TRBV10-3, with D perhaps TRBD1 (5 bases). The CDR3 consists of 15 residues. The V end was cut by 0 bases, the J end by 1 base, with 9 bases between. From germline, CDR1 is ENHRY and CDR2 SYGVKD. CDR3 sequence (DNA): TGTGCCATCAGTGAGTCGGGGCGAATCCAAGAGACCCAGTACTTC. Amino acids: CAISESGRIQETQYF.

The chain recombines TRBV4-1 with TRBJ2-3; the match to TRBD2 covers 10 bases. The germline gives CDR1 MGHRA, CDR2 YSYEKL. The CDR3 has 15 residues. Germline trimming cut 3 bases from V and 5 bases from J; bases unmatched to any gene: 5. This CDR3 reads CASSQLLAGRDTQYF. The CDR3, as DNA: TGCGCCAGCAGCCAGCTACTAGCGGGAAGAGATACGCAGTATTTT.

This rearrangement joins TRBV29-1 to TRBJ2-7; 9 nucleotides line up with TRBD2. The CDR3 is 14 amino acids. CDR1 is SQVTM, CDR2 ANQGSEA, per germline. The ends lost 4 bases at V and 4 bases at J; junction bases unmatched: 8. CDR3 DNA: TGCAGCGTTGGACGTAGCGGGAGAGTGTACGAGCAGTACTTC. It yields the protein CSVGRSGRVYEQYF.